This T cell receptor beta chain was identified in a study of T cell repertoires in cytomegalovirus infection. Study in general: Through public TCR beta signatures, both CMV infection and matching HLA type were indicated.

Trimming pared 3 bases from V and 1 base from J, leaving 13 bases between. Germline CDR1 and CDR2: SGHNT and YYREEE (reference sequence). The CDR3 consists of 15 residues. On this clonotype itself: The target antigen is unknown.

TCRdb re-called the reads with MiXCR, one entry per CDR3 protein. The table has about 830,000 distinct CDR3 sequences, approximately 29% seen once. This chain links TRBV5-4 with TRBJ1-1; a weak D match, TRBD1 (5 bases). This sample comprised cultured CD8+ T cells from PBMCs, obtained from culture after CMV antigen stimulation. The origin of this receptor is a human donor in good health (CMV status not recorded). Some clones in this sample may be carry-over from other donors' samples. CDR3 loop: CASSSGGPSNTEAFF. The CDR3 DNA is TGTGCCAGCAGCTCGGGGGGACCATCGAACACTGAAGCTTTCTTT.